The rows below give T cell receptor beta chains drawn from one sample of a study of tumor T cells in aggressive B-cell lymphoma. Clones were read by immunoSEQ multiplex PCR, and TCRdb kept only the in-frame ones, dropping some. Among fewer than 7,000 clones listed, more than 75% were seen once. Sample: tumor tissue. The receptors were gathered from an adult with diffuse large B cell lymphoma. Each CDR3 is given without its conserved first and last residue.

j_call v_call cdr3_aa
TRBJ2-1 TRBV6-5 ASMGDRGVYNEQF
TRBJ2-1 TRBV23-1 ASSQSPPGGRTYNEQF
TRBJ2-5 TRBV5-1 ASSLTTAQETQY
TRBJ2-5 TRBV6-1 ASSQPGAPSQY
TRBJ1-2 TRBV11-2 ASSLGTDPIYGYT
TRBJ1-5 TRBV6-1 ASTWTQNQPQH
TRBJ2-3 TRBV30 AWSGWRGADTQY
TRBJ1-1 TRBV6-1 ASSELGRYTEAF
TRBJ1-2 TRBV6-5 ASSYTDRSYGYT
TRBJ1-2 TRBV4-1 ASSRTGESGYT
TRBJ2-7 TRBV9 ASSPPGQDYEQY
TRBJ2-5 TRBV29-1 SVEIFRTVGETQY
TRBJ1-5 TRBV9 ASSVEQGDQPQH
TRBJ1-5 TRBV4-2 ASSQETRVAILPQH
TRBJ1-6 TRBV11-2 ASSFPFGSPLH
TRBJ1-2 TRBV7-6 ASSLGPGLDFRGYT
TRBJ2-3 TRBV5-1 ASSLYTDTQY
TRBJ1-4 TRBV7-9 ASSLGTGVSNEKLF
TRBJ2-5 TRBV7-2 ASSSKVTGTAETQY
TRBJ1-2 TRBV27 ASTPGGGAGRGYT
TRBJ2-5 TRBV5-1 ASSLGTTQGETQY
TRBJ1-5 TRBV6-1 ASSQRDQPQH
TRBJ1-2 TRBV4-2 ASSQRQPANYGYT
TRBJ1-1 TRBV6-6 ASSLSEGSTEAF
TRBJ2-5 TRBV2 ASRGLAQETQY
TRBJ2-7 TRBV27 ASSSWASYEQY
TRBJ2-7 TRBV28 ASSNRGYDYEQY
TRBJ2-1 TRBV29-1 SIPRVRTTSGAYNEQF
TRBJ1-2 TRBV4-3 ASSQGNRVDPYYGYT
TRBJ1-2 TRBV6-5 ASSRDRGQNGYT
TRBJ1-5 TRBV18 ASSPTTVNNQPQH
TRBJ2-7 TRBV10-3 AITPGGFEQY
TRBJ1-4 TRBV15 ATSRVGLAGKLF
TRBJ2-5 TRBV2 ARRTSGIVRETQY
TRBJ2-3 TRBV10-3 AISERQDGTDTQY
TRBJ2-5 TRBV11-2 ASSLLLSGRLPRETQY
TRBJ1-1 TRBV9 ASSVGAEAF
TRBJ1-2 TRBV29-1 SVGQADNYGYT
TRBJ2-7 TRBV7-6 ASSLALGYEQY
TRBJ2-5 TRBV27 ASSLRTSGGHQETQY
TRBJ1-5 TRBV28 ASSLPGYSNQPQH
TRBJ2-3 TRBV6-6 ASSFPGVAGGDTQY
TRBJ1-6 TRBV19 ASGTGQGSPLH
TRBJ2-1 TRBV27 ASTLTGGNEQF
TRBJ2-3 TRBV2 ASSGGADTQY
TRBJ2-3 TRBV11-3 ASSLDKRTDTQY
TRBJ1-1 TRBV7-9 ASSLMQTDTEAF
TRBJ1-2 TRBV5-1 ASSLDRGGYGYT
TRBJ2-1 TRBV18 ASSPADRDNEQF
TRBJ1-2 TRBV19 ASTYKNYGYT
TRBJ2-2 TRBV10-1 ASTESGTSGTTRDTGELF
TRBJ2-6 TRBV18 ASSPTSSGANVLT
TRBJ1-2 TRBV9 ASSVGGGEGYGYT